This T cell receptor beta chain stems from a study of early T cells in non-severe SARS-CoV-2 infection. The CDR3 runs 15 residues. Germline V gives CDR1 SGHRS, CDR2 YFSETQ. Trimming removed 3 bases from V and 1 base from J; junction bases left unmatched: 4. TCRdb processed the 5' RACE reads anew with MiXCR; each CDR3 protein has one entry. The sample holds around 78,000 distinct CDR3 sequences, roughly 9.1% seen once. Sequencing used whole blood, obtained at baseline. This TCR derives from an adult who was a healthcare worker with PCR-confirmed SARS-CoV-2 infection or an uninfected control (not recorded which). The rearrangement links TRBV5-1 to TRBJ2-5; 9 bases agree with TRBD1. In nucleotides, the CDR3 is TGCGCCAGCAGCTCCTCGACAGGGGGCCAAGAGACCCAGTACTTC. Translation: CASSSSTGGQETQYF. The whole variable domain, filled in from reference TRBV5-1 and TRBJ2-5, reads KAGVTQTPRYLIKTRGQQVTLSCSPISGHRSVSWYQQTPGQGLQFLFEYFSETQRNKGNFPGRFSGRQFSNSRSEMNVSTLELGDSALYLCASSSSTGGQETQYFGPGTRLLVL.